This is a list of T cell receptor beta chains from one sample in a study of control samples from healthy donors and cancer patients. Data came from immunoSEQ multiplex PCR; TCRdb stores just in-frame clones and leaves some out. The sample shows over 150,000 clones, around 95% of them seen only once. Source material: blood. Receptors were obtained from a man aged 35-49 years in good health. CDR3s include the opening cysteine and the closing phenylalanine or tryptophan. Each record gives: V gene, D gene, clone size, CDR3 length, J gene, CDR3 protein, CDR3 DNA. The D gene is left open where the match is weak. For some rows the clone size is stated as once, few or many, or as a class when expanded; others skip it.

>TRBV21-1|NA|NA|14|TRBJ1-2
CASSKGTRAGGYTF
TGTGCCAGCAGCAAAGGGACCCGGGCCGGTGGCTACACCTTC
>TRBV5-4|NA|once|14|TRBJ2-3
CASSFPLAADTQYF
TGTGCCAGCAGCTTCCCTCTGGCAGCAGATACGCAGTATTTT
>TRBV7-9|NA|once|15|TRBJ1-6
CASSLASSYNSPLHF
TGTGCCAGCAGCTTAGCAAGCTCCTATAATTCACCCCTCCACTTT
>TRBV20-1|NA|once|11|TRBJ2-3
CSAPGADTQYF
TGCAGTGCTCCAGGGGCAGATACGCAGTATTTT
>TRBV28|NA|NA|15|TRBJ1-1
CATATPRTGSTEAFF
TGTGCCACCGCCACACCGAGGACGGGGAGCACTGAAGCTTTCTTT
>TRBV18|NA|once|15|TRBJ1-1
CASSPPGGRGTEAFF
TGTGCCAGCTCACCACCGGGAGGAAGAGGGACTGAAGCTTTCTTT
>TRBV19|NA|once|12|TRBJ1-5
CASSPEGLPQHF
TGTGCCAGTAGTCCGGAGGGACTTCCCCAGCATTTT
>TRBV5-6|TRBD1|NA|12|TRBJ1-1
CASSPQGAEAFF
TGTGCCAGCAGCCCCCAGGGGGCTGAAGCTTTCTTT
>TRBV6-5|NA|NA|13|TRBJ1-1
CASRPGTVNEAFF
TGTGCCAGCAGGCCTGGGACGGTTAATGAAGCTTTCTTT
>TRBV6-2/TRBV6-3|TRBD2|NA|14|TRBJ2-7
CASSPGRVIYEQYF
TGTGCCAGCAGCCCCGGGAGGGTGATCTACGAGCAGTACTTC
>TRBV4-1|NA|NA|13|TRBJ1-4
CASSQDPTKGLFF
TGCGCCAGCAGCCAAGATCCTACGAAGGGGCTGTTTTTT
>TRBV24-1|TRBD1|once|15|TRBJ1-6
CATSDRDREISPLHF
TGTGCCACCAGTGATAGGGACAGGGAAATTTCACCCCTCCACTTT
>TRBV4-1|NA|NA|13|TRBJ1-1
CASRGPPLTEAFF
TGCGCCAGCAGGGGTCCCCCCCTCACTGAAGCTTTCTTT
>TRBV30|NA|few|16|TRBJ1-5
CAWSPFPSGGNQPQHF
TGTGCCTGGAGTCCCTTCCCCTCCGGGGGCAATCAGCCCCAGCATTTT
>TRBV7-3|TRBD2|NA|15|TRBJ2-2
CASSFEAGTVGELFF
TGTGCCAGCAGCTTTGAAGCGGGGACGGTCGGGGAGCTGTTTTTT
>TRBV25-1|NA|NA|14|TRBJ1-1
CASSEFGGVTEAFF
TGTGCCAGCAGTGAATTTGGGGGGGTGACTGAAGCTTTCTTT
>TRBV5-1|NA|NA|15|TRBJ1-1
CASSLGAGTNTEAFF
TGCGCCAGCAGCTTGGGGGCAGGGACGAACACTGAAGCTTTCTTT
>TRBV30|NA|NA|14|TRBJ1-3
CAWSVDRAGNTIYF
TGTGCCTGGAGTGTGGACAGAGCTGGAAACACCATATATTTT
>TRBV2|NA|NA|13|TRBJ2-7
CASSRTETYEQYF
TGTGCCAGCAGTCGAACAGAGACCTACGAGCAGTACTTC
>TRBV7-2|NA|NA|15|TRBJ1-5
CASSLGGAGHQPQHF
TGTGCCAGCAGCTTAGGGGGGGCAGGCCATCAGCCCCAGCATTTT
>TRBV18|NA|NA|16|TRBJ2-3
CASSLGGITSTDTQYF
TGTGCCAGCTCCTTGGGGGGCATAACTAGCACAGATACGCAGTATTTT
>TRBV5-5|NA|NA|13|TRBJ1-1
CASSLVWNTEAFF
TGTGCCAGCAGCTTGGTGTGGAACACTGAAGCTTTCTTT
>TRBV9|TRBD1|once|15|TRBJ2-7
CASSSSGTGTYEQYF
TGTGCCAGCAGCTCTTCCGGGACAGGAACCTACGAGCAGTACTTC
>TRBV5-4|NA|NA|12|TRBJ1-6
CASSLVNSPLHF
TGTGCCAGCAGCTTGGTCAATTCACCCCTCCACTTT
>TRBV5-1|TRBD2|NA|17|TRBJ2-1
CASSLGLAISSYNEQFF
TGCGCCAGCAGCCTGGGACTAGCGATCAGCTCCTACAATGAGCAGTTCTTC
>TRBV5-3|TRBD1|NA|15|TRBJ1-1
CARSLAGGWSTEAFF
TGTGCCAGAAGCTTGGCAGGGGGCTGGAGCACTGAAGCTTTCTTT
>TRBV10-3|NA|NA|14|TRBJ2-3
CAISAASLTDTQYF
TGTGCCATCAGTGCCGCTAGTTTAACAGATACGCAGTATTTT
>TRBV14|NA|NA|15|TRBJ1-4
CASSQDLATNEKLFF
TGTGCCAGCAGCCAGGACCTTGCAACTAATGAAAAACTGTTTTTT
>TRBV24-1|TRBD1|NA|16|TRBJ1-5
CATSGQGGGDNQPQHF
TGTGCCACCAGTGGACAGGGGGGGGGCGACAATCAGCCCCAGCATTTT
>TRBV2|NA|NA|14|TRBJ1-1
CASSELDRNTEAFF
TGTGCCAGCAGTGAGTTGGACAGGAACACTGAAGCTTTCTTT
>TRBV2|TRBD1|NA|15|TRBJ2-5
CASRKTGTGQETQYF
TGTGCCAGCAGAAAGACCGGGACAGGACAAGAGACCCAGTACTTC
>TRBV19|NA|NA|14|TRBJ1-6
CASSPPRNHSPLHF
TGTGCCAGTAGTCCCCCCCGGAATCATTCACCCCTCCACTTT
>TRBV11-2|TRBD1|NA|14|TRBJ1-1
CASSSQGRGTEAFF
TGTGCCAGCAGCTCACAGGGGAGGGGGACTGAAGCTTTCTTT
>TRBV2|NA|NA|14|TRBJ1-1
CASSPGRLNTEAFF
TGTGCCAGCAGCCCGGGACGGCTGAACACTGAAGCTTTCTTT
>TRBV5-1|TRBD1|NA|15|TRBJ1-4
CASRLTGTGGEKLFF
TGCGCCAGCAGGTTAACCGGGACAGGGGGTGAAAAACTGTTTTTT
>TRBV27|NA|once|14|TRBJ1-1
CASSSWGINTEAFF
TGTGCCAGCAGTTCTTGGGGAATTAACACTGAAGCTTTCTTT
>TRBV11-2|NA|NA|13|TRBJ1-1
CASSWGAGTEAFF
TGTGCCAGCAGCTGGGGGGCCGGCACTGAAGCTTTCTTT
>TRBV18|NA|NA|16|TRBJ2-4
CASSPRQGGAKNIQYF
TGTGCCAGCTCACCCCGGCAGGGGGGGGCCAAAAACATTCAGTACTTC
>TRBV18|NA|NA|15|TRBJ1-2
CASSQSAGGDYGYTF
TGTGCCAGCTCACAATCGGCAGGCGGGGACTATGGCTACACCTTC
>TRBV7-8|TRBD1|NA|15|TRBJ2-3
CASSLVGQGTDTQYF
TGTGCCAGCAGCTTAGTGGGACAGGGGACAGATACGCAGTATTTT
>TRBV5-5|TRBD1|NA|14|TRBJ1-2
CASSPGQPSTGYTF
TGTGCCAGCAGCCCGGGACAGCCTAGCACTGGCTACACCTTC
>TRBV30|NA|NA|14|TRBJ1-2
CATTGRPKPYGYTF
TGTGCCACTACCGGCAGGCCAAAGCCCTATGGCTACACCTTC
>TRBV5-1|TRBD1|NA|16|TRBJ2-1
CASSLTRMTGHNEQFF
TGCGCCAGCAGCTTGACTCGGATGACAGGGCACAATGAGCAGTTCTTC
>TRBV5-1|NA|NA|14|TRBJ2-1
CASSQYGGLPGGFF
TGCGCCAGCAGCCAATACGGTGGGCTCCCTGGGGGGTTCTTC
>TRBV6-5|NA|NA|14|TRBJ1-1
CASSKTGGNTEAFF
TGTGCCAGCAGTAAGACCGGGGGGAACACTGAAGCTTTCTTT
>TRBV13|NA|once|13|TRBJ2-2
CASSLSIRGELFF
TGTGCCAGCAGCTTAAGCATCCGAGGGGAGCTGTTTTTT
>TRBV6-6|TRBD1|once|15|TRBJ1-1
CASRPRDRANTEAFF
TGTGCCAGCAGGCCCCGGGACAGAGCGAACACTGAAGCTTTCTTT
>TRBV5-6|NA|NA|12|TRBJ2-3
CASSTLPDTQYF
TGTGCCAGCAGCACTCTCCCAGATACGCAGTATTTT
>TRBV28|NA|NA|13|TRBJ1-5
CASSSQGSQPQHF
TGTGCCAGCAGTTCCCAGGGTTCCCAGCCCCAGCATTTT
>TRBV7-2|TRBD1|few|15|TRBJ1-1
CASSLRTGGATEAFF
TGTGCCAGCAGCTTACGGACAGGGGGCGCGACTGAAGCTTTCTTT
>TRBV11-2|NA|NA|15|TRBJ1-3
CASSLRGWGGNTIYF
TGTGCCAGCAGCTTACGAGGCTGGGGAGGAAACACCATATATTTT
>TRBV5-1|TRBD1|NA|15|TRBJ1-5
CASSAGTDSNQPQHF
TGCGCCAGCAGCGCCGGGACAGATAGCAATCAGCCCCAGCATTTT
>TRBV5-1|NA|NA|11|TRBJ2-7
CASSLAYEQYF
TGCGCCAGCAGCTTGGCCTACGAGCAGTACTTC
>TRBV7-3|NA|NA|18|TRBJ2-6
CASSLMGPGWSGANVLTF
TGTGCCAGCAGCTTAATGGGGCCCGGATGGTCGGGGGCCAACGTCCTGACTTTC
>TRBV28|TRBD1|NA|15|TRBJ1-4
CASSPGDRGHEKLFF
TGTGCCAGCAGTCCGGGGGACAGGGGGCATGAAAAACTGTTTTTT